Listed here are 11 T cell receptor beta chains from one sample, sequenced in a study of T-cell memory formation after mild COVID-19. TCRdb reanalysed the 5' RACE reads using MiXCR and keeps one entry per CDR3 protein. The sample lists about 180,000 distinct CDR3 sequences; around a sixth were seen once. The sample consisted of PBMCs or a T cell subset sorted from them (not recorded which). The receptors were gathered from a man younger than 30 who had mild COVID-19 (a few samples of this study predate the infection). Cell type and time point are not known.

This clonotype was found a few times. The V gene is TRBV14, the J gene TRBJ1-2; D is ambiguous. Germline V lookup: CDR1 SGHDN, CDR2 FVKESK. Trimming left V 0 bases short and J 5 bases short, with 16 bases between. This CDR3 has 16 amino acids. CDR3 DNA: TGTGCCAGCAGCCAAGAAGGTTATGGCGTTCGGTATGGCTACACCTTC. It specifies CASSQEGYGVRYGYTF.

The V gene is TRBV30, the J gene TRBJ2-5; weak D call: TRBD2 (5 bases). V dropped 1 base and J dropped 2 bases, with 11 bases sitting between them. CDR1 is GTSNPN and CDR2 is SVGIG in the germline V gene (reference sequence). The CDR3 spans 14 residues. In nucleotides, the CDR3 is TGTGCCTGGAGTGGGCCGGGATTACAAGAGACCCAGTACTTC. This encodes CAWSGPGLQETQYF.

The chain uses TRBV6-5 and TRBJ1-2; D is ambiguous. V was clipped by 5 bases and J by 0 bases, with 13 bases between them. The CDR3 totals 15 residues. Germline CDR1 and CDR2: MNHEY and SVGAGI. CDR3 coding DNA: TGTGCCAGCAGTGAGTGGTCCCAGACTAACTATGGCTACACCTTC. Amino acid sequence: CASSEWSQTNYGYTF.

This clonotype was observed a few times. The chain's CDR3 is CASSPGQRLTDTQYF. CDR3 DNA sequence: TGTGCCAGCAGTCCGGGACAGAGGCTCACAGATACGCAGTATTTT. The rearrangement uses TRBV6-2 or TRBV6-3 and TRBJ2-3; 7 nucleotides line up with TRBD1. Losses at the gene ends were 5 bases for V and 2 bases for J; bases not matched to a gene: 7. Germline CDR1 MNHEY, CDR2 SVGEGT. The CDR3 extends over 15 amino acids.

This sequence joins TRBV5-1 and TRBJ2-5; D uncertain. The germline V and J ends were trimmed by 6 bases and 2 bases, with 14 bases remaining between them. The length of the CDR3 is 14 residues. The germline V gene encodes CDR1 SGHRS and CDR2 YFSETQ. CDR3 in amino acids: CASTPTTFQETQYF. CDR3 in DNA: TGCGCCAGCACCCCCACAACTTTTCAAGAGACCCAGTACTTC.

The chain recombines TRBV4-2 with TRBJ1-1, with a weak D call TRBD1 (6 bases). Germline V gene lookup returns CDR1 LGHNA and CDR2 YNFKEQ. This CDR3 has 16 residues. Trimming left V 0 bases short and J 0 bases short, with 11 bases between. The CDR3 bases are TGTGCCAGCAGCCAAGATAGACAGGTGATGAACACTGAAGCTTTCTTT. Amino acid sequence: CASSQDRQVMNTEAFF.

This clonotype came up a few times. The chain is built from TRBV20-1 and TRBJ1-2; unclear D gene. Germline loops: CDR1 DFQATT, CDR2 SNEGSKA (reference sequence). V was trimmed by 3 bases and J by 8 bases, leaving 4 bases between them. This CDR3 is 9 amino acids long. In nucleotides, the CDR3 is TGCAGTGCTAGTTTCGGCTACACCTTC. It specifies CSASFGYTF.

The chain recombines TRBV5-6 with TRBJ2-7; 8 bases match TRBD1. CDR3 length equals 14 residues. In germline, CDR1 is SGHDT, CDR2 YYEEEE. V was clipped by 4 bases and J by 5 bases; unmatched bases: 8. As DNA, the CDR3 is TGTGCCAGCAGCCATCCGGACAGGGCCCACGAGCAGTACTTC. As protein: CASSHPDRAHEQYF.

This clonotype was detected a few times. This chain uses TRBV6-2 or TRBV6-3 with TRBJ2-3, with D possibly being TRBD1 (6 bases). The CDR3 runs to 15 residues. Trimming left V 10 bases short and J 3 bases short, with 20 bases between. Germline V CDR1 and CDR2: MNHEY, SVGEGT. The CDR3 region has the DNA TGTGCCACCGAATATGGGACATCCCTGACAGATACGCAGTATTTT. This encodes CATEYGTSLTDTQYF.

This clonotype was recorded only once. The gene calls are TRBV20-1 and TRBJ1-1; TRBD1 might be the D (6 bases). Germline assignment: CDR1 DFQATT and CDR2 SNEGSKA (reference sequence). The CDR3 covers 14 residues. The V end lost 2 bases, the J end lost 0 bases, and 10 bases lay between the germline ends. The CDR3 sequence: CSARSGQMNTEAFF. The CDR3 bases are TGCAGTGCTAGATCTGGACAGATGAACACTGAAGCTTTCTTT.

The chain couples TRBV7-9 to TRBJ2-2, with a weak D call TRBD1 (5 bases). Deletions cut 1 base from V and 0 bases from J, with 18 bases between. In germline, CDR1 is SEHNR, CDR2 FQNEAQ (reference sequence). This CDR3 has 19 residues. CDR3 sequence reads: CASSLGRMAGPANTGELFF. CDR3 in DNA: TGTGCCAGCAGCTTAGGTCGGATGGCAGGGCCAGCGAACACCGGGGAGCTGTTTTTT.